What follows is one T cell receptor (beta chain) and its context. Antigen: not known. This entry belongs to a study of cytomegalovirus exposure and HLA in healthy donors. Overall study results and limits: Within an earlier analysis, most TCR beta V segments proved productive either about 87% or about 30% of the time.

PCR was performed using 60 Vbeta and 13 Jbeta primers. Here immunoSEQ multiplex PCR was the method, and the copy in TCRdb shows in-frame clones only, minus some. Of 150,000 to 200,000 clones in the sample, approximately 85% are singletons; the top ten hold approximately 9.4%. The CDR3 spans 16 residues. Trimming pared 4 bases from V and 0 bases from J, leaving 13 bases between. Germline V gives CDR1 SGHRS, CDR2 YFSETQ. The receptor was isolated from a young man in good health and CMV-seropositive. The specimen sequenced was PBMCs. This rearrangement joins TRBV5-1 to TRBJ2-2; D is unclear. The CDR3 sequence is CASSIVSRANTGELFF. DNA of the CDR3: TGCGCCAGCAGCATTGTTAGTCGAGCGAACACCGGGGAGCTGTTTTTT.